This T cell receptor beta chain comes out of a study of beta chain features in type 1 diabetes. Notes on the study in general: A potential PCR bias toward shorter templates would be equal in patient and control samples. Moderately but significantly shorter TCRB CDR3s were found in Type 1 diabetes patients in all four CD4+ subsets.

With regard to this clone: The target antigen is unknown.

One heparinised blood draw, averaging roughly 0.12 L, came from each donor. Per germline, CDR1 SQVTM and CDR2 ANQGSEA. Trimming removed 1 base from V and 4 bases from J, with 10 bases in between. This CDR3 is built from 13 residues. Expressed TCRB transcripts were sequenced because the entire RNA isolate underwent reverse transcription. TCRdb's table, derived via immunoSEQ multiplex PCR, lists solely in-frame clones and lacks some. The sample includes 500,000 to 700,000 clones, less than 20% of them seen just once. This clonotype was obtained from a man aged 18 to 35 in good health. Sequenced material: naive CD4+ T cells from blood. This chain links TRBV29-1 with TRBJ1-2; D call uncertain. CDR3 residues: CSVEVNLGYGYTF. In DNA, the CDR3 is TGCAGCGTTGAAGTAAATCTGGGCTATGGCTACACCTTC.